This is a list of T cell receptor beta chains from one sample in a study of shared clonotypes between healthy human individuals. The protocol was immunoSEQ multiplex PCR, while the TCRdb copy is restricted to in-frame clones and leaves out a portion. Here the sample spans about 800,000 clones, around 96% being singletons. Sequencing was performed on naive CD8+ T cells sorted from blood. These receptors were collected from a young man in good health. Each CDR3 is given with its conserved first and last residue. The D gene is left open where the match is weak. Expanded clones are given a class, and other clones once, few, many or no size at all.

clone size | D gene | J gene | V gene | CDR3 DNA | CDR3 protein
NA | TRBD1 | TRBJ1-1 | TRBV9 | TGTGCCAGCAGCGTCACAGGGGGGGAGAACACTGAAGCTTTCTTT | CASSVTGGENTEAFF
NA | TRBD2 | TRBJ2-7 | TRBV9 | TGTGCCAGCAGCGCGGGGGGTCCCTCCTACGAGCAGTACTTC | CASSAGGPSYEQYF
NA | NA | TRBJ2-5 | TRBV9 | TGTGCCAGCAGCGTTGGAGGGACGCATGAGACCCAGTACTTC | CASSVGGTHETQYF
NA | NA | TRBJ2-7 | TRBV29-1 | TGCAGCGTTGGCGCGGAATACGAGCAGTACTTC | CSVGAEYEQYF
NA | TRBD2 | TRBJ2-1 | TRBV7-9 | TGTGCCAGCAGCCAGGGACTAGCGGGAGTGGATGAGCAGTTCTTC | CASSQGLAGVDEQFF
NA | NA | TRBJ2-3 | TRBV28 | TGTGCCATCGACCGTGTGCGGGCCAGCACAGATACGCAGTATTTT | CAIDRVRASTDTQYF
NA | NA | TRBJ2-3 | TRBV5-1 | TGCGCCAGCAGCTTCGTGGGTGGCGACACAGATACGCAGTATTTT | CASSFVGGDTDTQYF
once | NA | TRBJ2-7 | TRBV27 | TGTGCCAGCAGTTTAGCATTAGGGTCCTACGAGCAGTACTTC | CASSLALGSYEQYF
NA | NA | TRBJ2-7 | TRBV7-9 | TGTGCCAGCAGCTCCTCCAAGATCGAGACAGAACCTACCTACGAGCAGTACTTC | CASSSSKIETEPTYEQYF
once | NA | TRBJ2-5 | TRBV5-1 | TGCGCCAGCAGCTTGTCGACAGGTTTAGAGACCCAGTACTTC | CASSLSTGLETQYF
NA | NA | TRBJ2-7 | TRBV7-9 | TGTGCCAGCAGCTGGGACACCTCCTACGAGCAGTACTTC | CASSWDTSYEQYF
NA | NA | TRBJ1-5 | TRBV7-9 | TGTGCCAGCAGCTTCCCGCCACAGCCCCAGCATTTT | CASSFPPQPQHF